Below, one T cell receptor beta chain is given with its context. Its target is not known. Use of 60 Vbeta and 13 Jbeta primers characterized the PCR. Method: immunoSEQ multiplex PCR; TCRdb's copy keeps in-frame clones and lacks some. The sample lists about 190,000 clones; over 70% were seen once. V was shortened by 3 bases and J by 8 bases, with 11 bases between the two germline ends. The CDR3 runs 13 residues. CDR1 and CDR2 (germline): SEHNR, FQNEAQ (reference sequence). This entry belongs to a study of cytomegalovirus exposure and HLA in healthy donors. Points from the study as a whole: Published work reported that the classifier diagnosed cytomegalovirus status with high specificity and sensitivity. Several V segments, TRBV6-2 and TRBV6-3 among them, could not be told apart and were dropped. Later, an analysis found that common viral pathogens appeared to be linked with several of the most significant clusters.

The sample taken for sequencing was PBMCs. The chain employs TRBV7-9 and TRBJ1-3, with D unresolved. The clonotype comes from a woman aged 18-29 years in good health and CMV-seronegative. The CDR3 region is CASSFNAGDTIYF. DNA of the CDR3: TGTGCCAGCAGCTTTAACGCGGGAGACACCATATATTTT.